This TCR beta chain derives from a study of cytomegalovirus exposure and HLA in healthy donors. The junction had 2 bases not matched to a gene; V was cut back by 4 bases and J by 0 bases. This CDR3 has 15 amino acids. The germline CDR1 and CDR2 sequences are KGHSH and LQKENI. The donors belonged to the roughly 110-subject validation cohort, separate from the approximately 700-subject first cohort. As regards this clone: Its specificity is not known.

This table comes from immunoSEQ multiplex PCR, and its TCRdb copy is limited to in-frame clones, with some not included. The sample has about 160,000 clones, roughly 89% seen once. Study-wide results and caveats: Investigators reported 150 to 200 TCR beta chains as tied to cytomegalovirus.

Specimen: PBMCs. The TCR was taken from a man younger than 30 in good health and CMV-seropositive. The chain combines TRBV18 with TRBJ2-3; 9 positions match TRBD2. CDR3 in DNA: TGTGCCAGCTCACAAGGGACTAGCAGCACAGATACGCAGTATTTT. It codes for CASSQGTSSTDTQYF.